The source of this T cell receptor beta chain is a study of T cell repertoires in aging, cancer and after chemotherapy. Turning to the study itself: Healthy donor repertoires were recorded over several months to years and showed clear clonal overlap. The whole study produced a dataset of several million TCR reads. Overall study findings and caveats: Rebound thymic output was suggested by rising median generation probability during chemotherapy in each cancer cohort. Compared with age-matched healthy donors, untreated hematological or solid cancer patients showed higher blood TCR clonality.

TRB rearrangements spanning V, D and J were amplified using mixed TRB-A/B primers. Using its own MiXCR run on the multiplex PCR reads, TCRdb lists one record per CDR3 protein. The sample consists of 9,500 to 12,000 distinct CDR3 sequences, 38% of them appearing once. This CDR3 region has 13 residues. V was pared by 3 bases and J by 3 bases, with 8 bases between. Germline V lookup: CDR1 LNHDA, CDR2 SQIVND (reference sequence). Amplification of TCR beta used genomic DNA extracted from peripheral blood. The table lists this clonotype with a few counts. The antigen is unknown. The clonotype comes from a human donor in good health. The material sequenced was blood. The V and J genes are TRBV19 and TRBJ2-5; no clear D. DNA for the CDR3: TGTGCCAGTAGTATCGGTGGGGAAGAGACCCAGTACTTC. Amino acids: CASSIGGEETQYF.